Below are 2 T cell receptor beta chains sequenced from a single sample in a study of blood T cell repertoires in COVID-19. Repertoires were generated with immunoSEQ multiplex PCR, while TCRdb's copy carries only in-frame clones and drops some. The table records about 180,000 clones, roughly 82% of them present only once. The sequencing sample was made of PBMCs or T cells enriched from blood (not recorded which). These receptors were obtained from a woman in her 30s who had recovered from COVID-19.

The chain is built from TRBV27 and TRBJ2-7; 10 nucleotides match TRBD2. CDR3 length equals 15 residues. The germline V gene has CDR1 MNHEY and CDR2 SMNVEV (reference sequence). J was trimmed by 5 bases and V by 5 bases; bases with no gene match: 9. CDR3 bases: TGTGCCAGCAGTCCTATAGCGGGGGGCCATGACGAGCAGTACTTC. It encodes CASSPIAGGHDEQYF.

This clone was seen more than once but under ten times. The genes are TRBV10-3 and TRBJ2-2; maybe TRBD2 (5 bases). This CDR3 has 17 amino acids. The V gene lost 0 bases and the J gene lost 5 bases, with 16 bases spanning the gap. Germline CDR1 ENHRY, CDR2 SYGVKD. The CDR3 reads CAISESKRTARTGELFF. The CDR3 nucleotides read TGTGCCATCAGTGAGTCAAAAAGGACTGCAAGAACCGGGGAGCTGTTTTTT.